Below, 9 T cell receptor beta chains from the same sample are listed, as sequenced in a study of T cell responses to AZD1222 COVID-19 vaccine. Produced via immunoSEQ multiplex PCR; TCRdb's table is partial and in-frame only. This sample yields some 140,000 clones, of which roughly nine tenths are seen a single time; 1.6% belongs to the top ten. The sample was peripheral blood, taken on day 0 of AZD1222 vaccination. These receptors all stem from an adult in good health.

This chain links TRBV6-5 with TRBJ1-1, with no clear D. This CDR3 contains 15 residues. The ends were cut back, 0 bases at V and 0 bases at J, with 8 bases in the middle. CDR1 is MNHEY, CDR2 SVGAGI, per germline. The CDR3 nucleotides read TGTGCCAGCAGTTACTCGTCCGGTTTGAACACTGAAGCTTTCTTT. Translation gives CASSYSSGLNTEAFF.

The CDR3, as DNA: TGTGCCAGCAGTAGACACAAGAACACTGAAGCTTTCTTT. It yields the protein CASSRHKNTEAFF. The chain recombines TRBV6-5 with TRBJ1-1, with unresolved D. The germline CDR1 and CDR2 sequences are MNHEY and SVGAGI. There are 13 residues in the CDR3. V lost 5 bases, J lost 1 base, and 8 bases lay in between.

This clone was seen a single time. The chain combines TRBV28 with TRBJ2-1; weak D call: TRBD2 (8 bases). Per germline, CDR1 MDHEN and CDR2 SYDVKM. The germline V and J ends were trimmed by 7 bases and 7 bases, with 20 bases remaining between them. This CDR3 region has 15 residues. The CDR3, as DNA: TGTGCCAGCATCCCGGGACAGACGGGGGGGAATGAGCAGTTCTTC. This sequence encodes CASIPGQTGGNEQFF.

V gene TRBV27 combines with J gene TRBJ2-2, with TRBD1 matching over 9 bases. The CDR3 spans 17 residues. Trimming cost V 1 base and J 2 bases; bases outside gene matches: 5. Germline V lookup: CDR1 MNHEY, CDR2 SMNVEV (reference sequence). CDR3 protein: CASSLLGTGSNTGELFF. Written as DNA, the CDR3 is TGTGCCAGCAGTTTATTGGGGACAGGGAGTAACACCGGGGAGCTGTTTTTT.

This chain links TRBV18 with TRBJ1-1; D might be TRBD1 (5 bases). The germline V gene encodes CDR1 KGHSH and CDR2 LQKENI. CDR3 length: 13 amino acids. The V gene lost 2 bases and the J gene lost 6 bases, with 10 bases spanning the gap. In DNA, the CDR3 is TGTGCCAGCTCACCAACCCAGGGCGCTGAAGCTTTCTTT. This translates into CASSPTQGAEAFF.

This chain connects TRBV6-5 to TRBJ1-1; possible D gene TRBD1, 5 bases. The length of the CDR3 is 13 residues. Germline CDR1 reads MNHEY; CDR2 reads SVGAGI. V lost 7 bases, J lost 11 bases, and 20 bases lay in between. The CDR3 DNA sequence: TGTGCCAGCACCGAAGAGGGAGACAGAGGTGCTTTCTTT. Its protein is CASTEEGDRGAFF.

V gene TRBV7-3 combines with J gene TRBJ2-3, with D perhaps matching TRBD2 (6 bases). This CDR3 contains 14 residues. Trimming cost V 3 bases and J 4 bases, with 11 bases left between them. Germline CDR1 SGHTA, CDR2 FQGTGA. The CDR3 nucleotides read TGTGCCAGCAGCTTCTCGACTAGGTCAGATACGCAGTATTTT. It encodes CASSFSTRSDTQYF. Complete variable domain (other parts from reference TRBV7-3 and TRBJ2-3): GAGVSQTPSNKVTEKGKYVELRCDPISGHTALYWYRQSLGQGPEFLIYFQGTGAADDSGLPNDRFFAVRPEGSVSTLKIQRTERGDSAVYLCASSFSTRSDTQYFGPGTRLTVL.

The rearrangement joins TRBV7-2 to TRBJ1-2; 7 nucleotides align to TRBD1. CDR1 and CDR2 (germline): SGHTA, FQGNSA. The CDR3 spans 16 residues. V lost 2 bases to trimming and J lost 5 bases; unmatched junction nucleotides: 11. The CDR3 DNA reads as TGTGCCAGCAGCTTAAGTCTCGGGACAGAAGATTATGGCTACACCTTC. It translates to CASSLSLGTEDYGYTF.

The CDR3 nucleotides read TGTGCCAGCAGCCCAGTGGAGCGCTATGGCTACACCTTC. This sequence encodes CASSPVERYGYTF. The chain has TRBV11-1 and TRBJ1-2, with unresolved D. CDR1 SGHAT and CDR2 FQDESV come from the germline V gene (reference sequence). The ends were cut back, 5 bases at V and 4 bases at J, with 11 bases in the middle. The CDR3 spans 13 residues.